This T cell receptor (beta chain) was recovered during a study of blood T cell repertoires in COVID-19. Some clones are missing from TCRdb's copy, which holds only in-frame ones; the method was immunoSEQ multiplex PCR. This sample has 400,000 to 500,000 clones, with 70% to 90% found just once. CDR1 is SGHNT and CDR2 is YYREEE in the germline V gene (reference sequence). This CDR3 is built from 11 residues. With V trimmed by 4 bases and J by 11 bases, 6 bases remained unmatched. The TCR comes from a woman between 18 and 29 years old who had been exposed to COVID-19. The chain carries TRBV5-4 and TRBJ2-7; 7 bases are a match to TRBD1. Sequenced sample: PBMCs or T cells enriched from blood (not recorded which). CDR3 amino acids: CASSAGTEEYF. Here the CDR3 DNA reads TGTGCCAGCAGCGCAGGGACAGAGGAGTACTTC.